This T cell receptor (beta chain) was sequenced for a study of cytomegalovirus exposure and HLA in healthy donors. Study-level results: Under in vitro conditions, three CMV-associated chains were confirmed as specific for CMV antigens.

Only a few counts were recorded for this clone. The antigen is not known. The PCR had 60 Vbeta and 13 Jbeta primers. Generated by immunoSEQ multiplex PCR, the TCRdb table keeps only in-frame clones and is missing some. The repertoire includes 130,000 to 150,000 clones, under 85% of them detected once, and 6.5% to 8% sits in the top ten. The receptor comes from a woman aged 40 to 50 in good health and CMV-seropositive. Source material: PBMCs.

The CDR3 region is CASSPVSGGPETQYF. CDR3 coding DNA: TGCGCCAGCAGTCCCGTGTCGGGGGGGCCTGAGACCCAGTACTTC. The chain couples TRBV5-1 to TRBJ2-5; TRBD2 aligns across 8 bases. Losses at the gene ends were 5 bases for V and 5 bases for J; bases not matched to a gene: 11. The CDR3 loop spans 15 amino acids. The germline CDR1 and CDR2 sequences are SGHRS and YFSETQ.